These 17 T cell receptor beta chains were sequenced from one sample in a study of blood T cell repertoires in COVID-19. Clones were sequenced by immunoSEQ multiplex PCR, and TCRdb holds only the in-frame ones, with some missing. The table records 84,000 or so clones, 75% to 80% of them present only once. Sequenced sample: peripheral blood. The receptors were gathered from a man aged 65-85 years with COVID-19, enrolled during active disease.

The chain uses TRBV4-3 and TRBJ1-2; D unresolved. V dropped 4 bases and J dropped 1 base, with 13 bases sitting between them. Germline CDR1 LGHNA, CDR2 YSLEER. The CDR3 has 15 amino acids. As DNA, the CDR3 is TGCGCCAGCAGCCCAAGCGGTGGGGATAACTATGGCTACACCTTC. It specifies CASSPSGGDNYGYTF.

This clone was detected only a few times. The gene calls are TRBV15 and TRBJ2-7, with 7 bases aligning to TRBD1. The ends lost 0 bases at V and 6 bases at J; junction bases unmatched: 5. In germline, CDR1 is LNHNV, CDR2 YYDKDF (reference sequence). The CDR3 runs 14 residues. The CDR3 region is CATSREHTGVEQYF. CDR3 nucleotide sequence: TGTGCCACCAGCAGAGAACATACAGGGGTCGAGCAGTACTTC. The variable domain in full, with the rest retrieved from reference TRBV15 and TRBJ2-7, is DAMVIQNPRYQVTQFGKPVTLSCSQTLNHNVMYWYQQKSSQAPKLLFHYYDKDFNNEADTPDNFQSRRPNTSFCFLDIRSPGLGDTAMYLCATSREHTGVEQYFGPGTRLTVT.

The rearrangement uses TRBV18 and TRBJ2-7, with TRBD2 identical over 10 bases. CDR1 and CDR2 (germline): KGHSH, LQKENI. V shed 1 base and J 2 bases; nucleotides not matched to a gene: 5. This CDR3 comprises 16 residues. The CDR3 loop is CASSPRVAGGTYEQYF. The CDR3 DNA sequence: TGTGCCAGCTCACCACGAGTAGCGGGAGGTACCTACGAGCAGTACTTC.

The CDR3 bases are TGTGCCAGCAGCCCCCGACAGGGTTCCTACGAGCAGTACTTC. This translates into CASSPRQGSYEQYF. The gene calls are TRBV7-9 and TRBJ2-7; TRBD1 aligns across 7 bases. This CDR3 comprises 14 residues. The V gene end was trimmed by 5 bases and the J gene end by 1 base; junction bases not matched to a gene: 5. CDR1 is SEHNR, CDR2 FQNEAQ, per germline (reference sequence).

This clone was seen repeatedly, ten times or more. The rearrangement uses TRBV14 and TRBJ1-6; 7 bases agree with TRBD1. Germline assignment: CDR1 SGHDN and CDR2 FVKESK. The CDR3 sequence is 14 residues long. V lost 5 bases, J lost 14 bases, and 12 bases stayed unmatched. CDR3 in DNA: TGTGCCAGCAGCTGGACAGGTGGGCAGACGGCCCTCCACTTT. It codes for CASSWTGGQTALHF.

The chain links TRBV6-5 to TRBJ2-7; possible D gene TRBD1, 5 bases. The CDR3 covers 13 residues. V was pared by 5 bases and J by 2 bases, with 10 bases between. Germline CDR1 and CDR2: MNHEY and SVGAGI. The chain's CDR3 is CASSNDSPYEQYF. CDR3 nucleotides: TGTGCCAGCAGTAATGACAGTCCCTACGAGCAGTACTTC.

The chain joins TRBV2 to TRBJ2-3; D is possibly TRBD2 (5 bases). The CDR3 spans 15 residues. The germline gives CDR1 SNHLY, CDR2 FYNNEI. V lost 5 bases and J lost 1, with 13 bases in between. The CDR3 nucleotides are TGTGCCAGCAGTCGGAGGTCTGGCGGCACAGATACGCAGTATTTT. Amino acids: CASSRRSGGTDTQYF.

The genes are TRBV4-1 and TRBJ1-4; D gene ambiguous. Germline CDR1 MGHRA, CDR2 YSYEKL. This CDR3 is 17 amino acids long. V was trimmed by 0 bases and J by 0 bases, leaving 11 bases between them. The CDR3 spells CASSQDGSVATNEKLFF. CDR3 bases: TGCGCCAGCAGCCAAGATGGCAGCGTTGCAACTAATGAAAAACTGTTTTTT.

The chain couples TRBV3-1 (or the pseudogene TRBV3-2) to TRBJ2-2, with a weak D call TRBD1 (6 bases). V lost 4 bases and J 2 bases, leaving 14 bases between the germline ends. The CDR3 contains 16 residues. CDR1 and CDR2 from the germline V gene are LGHDT and YNNKEL (reference sequence). The chain's CDR3 is CASSPGGTRNTGELFF. The DNA for the CDR3 is TGTGCCAGCAGCCCCGGTGGGACAAGAAACACCGGGGAGCTGTTTTTT.

V is TRBV5-1 and J is TRBJ2-3; D not resolved. Germline CDR1 and CDR2: SGHRS and YFSETQ. V dropped 2 bases and J dropped 1 base, with 8 bases sitting between them. This CDR3 has 14 residues. The CDR3 DNA sequence: TGCGCCAGCAGCTTTTCCCGGGGCACAGATACGCAGTATTTT. This sequence encodes CASSFSRGTDTQYF. Together with reference TRBV5-1 and TRBJ2-3, the CDR3 gives the full variable domain: KAGVTQTPRYLIKTRGQQVTLSCSPISGHRSVSWYQQTPGQGLQFLFEYFSETQRNKGNFPGRFSGRQFSNSRSEMNVSTLELGDSALYLCASSFSRGTDTQYFGPGTRLTVL.

CDR3 bases: TGCAGCGTTGGGGGGGGAGGTTCACCCCTCCACTTT. This encodes CSVGGGGSPLHF. The chain uses TRBV29-1 and TRBJ1-6, with D possibly TRBD1 on 5 matching bases. The CDR3 contains 12 residues. Germline CDR1 SQVTM, CDR2 ANQGSEA. V lost 4 bases, J lost 9 bases, and 10 bases lay in between.

V gene TRBV4-1 combines with J gene TRBJ2-1; TRBD2 matches at 7 bases. CDR3 length: 17 amino acids. V lost 2 bases to trimming and J lost 13 bases; unmatched junction nucleotides: 20. Germline CDR1 MGHRA, CDR2 YSYEKL. The CDR3 sequence: CASSQPVAGDRGRYQFF. As DNA, the CDR3 is TGCGCCAGCAGCCAACCGGTTGCGGGGGATCGAGGCAGGTATCAGTTCTTC.

J is TRBJ1-2 and V is TRBV3-1 (or the pseudogene TRBV3-2); a weak D match, TRBD1 (6 bases). This CDR3 is built from 15 residues. Germline CDR1 is LGHDT and CDR2 is YNNKEL (reference sequence). Trimming shortened V by 0 bases and J by 6 bases, and 14 bases separated the two germline ends. DNA for the CDR3: TGTGCCAGCAGCCAAGAATGGGGGCGTCCTGATGGCTACACCTTC. It encodes CASSQEWGRPDGYTF.

This sequence joins TRBV7-3 and TRBJ2-2; D is possibly TRBD1 (6 bases). Trimming pared 5 bases from V and 4 bases from J, leaving 14 bases between. Germline CDR1 SGHTA, CDR2 FQGTGA. This CDR3 contains 15 residues. Here the CDR3 DNA reads TGTGCCAGCAGCGTCAGGGGTGGAGGCACCGGGGAGCTGTTTTTT. Translating gives CASSVRGGGTGELFF.

The chain couples TRBV30 to TRBJ1-2; D unclear. The CDR3 consists of 15 residues. Trimming left V 2 bases short and J 4 bases short, with 17 bases between. Germline lookup yields CDR1 GTSNPN and CDR2 SVGIG (reference sequence). The CDR3 spells CAWSLTKLGGYGYTF. The CDR3 DNA reads as TGTGCCTGGAGTCTGACGAAATTAGGAGGCTATGGCTACACCTTC.

This clone was seen more than once but under ten times. The CDR3 protein is CASSFQGYGYTF. In DNA form, the CDR3 reads TGTGCCAGCAGTTTCCAGGGTTATGGCTACACCTTC. The V and J genes are TRBV6-5 and TRBJ1-2; D perhaps matches TRBD1 (5 bases). V was trimmed by 4 bases and J by 5 bases, leaving 8 bases between them. This CDR3 is 12 amino acids long. Per germline, CDR1 MNHEY and CDR2 SVGAGI.

The chain couples TRBV4-3 to TRBJ1-1; no clear D. Trimming left V 0 bases short and J 7 bases short, with 9 bases between. Germline loops: CDR1 LGHNA, CDR2 YSLEER. The CDR3 runs to 13 residues. The CDR3, as DNA: TGCGCCAGCAGCCAAGATTACCGCGGTGAAGCTTTCTTT. Protein product: CASSQDYRGEAFF.